A selection of T cell receptor beta chains follows, all from one sample in a study of patients and donors after allogeneic stem cell transplantation. Via MiXCR, TCRdb re-called the RT-PCR reads, giving one row per CDR3 protein. The table records a few hundred thousand distinct CDR3 sequences, 38% of them present only once. Sequencing used blood, either unsorted or a sorted T cell fraction (not recorded which). All receptors come from a human donor who was either an allogeneic HSCT recipient or a stem cell or donor lymphocyte infusion donor (not recorded which). It is not recorded whose cells these are; they may come from a transplant donor. Both conserved end residues are part of each CDR3. D genes are given only for firm matches. Expanded clones are given a class, and other clones once, few, many or no size at all.

clone size	V gene	D gene	J gene	CDR3 protein	CDR3 DNA
few	TRBV6-5	TRBD2	TRBJ2-6	CASRWGGGANVLTF	TGTGCCAGCAGATGGGGGGGTGGGGCCAACGTCCTGACTTTC
few	TRBV11-2	-	TRBJ1-2	CASSPQQDYGYTF	TGTGCCAGCAGCCCCCAGCAGGACTATGGCTACACCTTC
once	TRBV7-2	TRBD1	TRBJ2-5	CASRAGQGRQETQYF	TGTGCCAGCAGAGCGGGACAGGGGCGCCAAGAGACCCAGTACTTC
-	TRBV7-2	-	TRBJ1-1	CASSLGFWNPAFF	TGTGCCAGCAGCTTAGGATTCTGGAACCCAGCTTTCTTT
-	TRBV27	-	TRBJ2-7	CASSSQYEQYF	TGTGCCAGCAGTTCGCAATACGAGCAGTACTTC
-	TRBV5-1	-	TRBJ1-2	CASSLVGSIYGYTF	TGCGCCAGCAGCTTGGTAGGCAGCATCTATGGCTACACCTTC
-	TRBV4-1	-	TRBJ1-1	CASSLLRGQNTEAFF	TGCGCCAGCAGCCTTCTGAGGGGCCAGAACACTGAAGCTTTCTTT
-	TRBV5-1	TRBD2	TRBJ2-7	CASSTGTRVIYEQYF	TGCGCCAGCAGCACCGGGACTAGGGTCATCTACGAGCAGTACTTC
few	TRBV6-6	-	TRBJ2-5	CASRPGSLETQYF	TGTGCCAGCAGGCCGGGCAGCCTAGAGACCCAGTACTTC
-	TRBV7-8	TRBD1	TRBJ2-5	CASSLDRGRETQYF	TGTGCCAGCAGCTTAGACAGGGGGCGAGAGACCCAGTACTTC